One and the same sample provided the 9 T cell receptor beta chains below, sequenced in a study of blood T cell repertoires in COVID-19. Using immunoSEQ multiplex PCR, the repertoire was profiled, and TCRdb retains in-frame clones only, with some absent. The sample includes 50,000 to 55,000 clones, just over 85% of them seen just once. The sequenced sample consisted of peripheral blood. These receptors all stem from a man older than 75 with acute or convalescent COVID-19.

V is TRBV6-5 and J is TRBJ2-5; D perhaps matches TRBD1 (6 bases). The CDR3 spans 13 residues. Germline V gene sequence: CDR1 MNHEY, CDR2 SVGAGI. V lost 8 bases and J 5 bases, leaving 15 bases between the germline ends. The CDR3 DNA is TGTGCCAGCTATGCCAGGGGCGTGGAGACCCAGTACTTC. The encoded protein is CASYARGVETQYF.

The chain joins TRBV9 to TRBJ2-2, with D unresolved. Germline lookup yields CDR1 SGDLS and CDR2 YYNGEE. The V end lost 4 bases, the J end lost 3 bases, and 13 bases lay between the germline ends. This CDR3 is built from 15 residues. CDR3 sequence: CASSSTRLDTGELFF. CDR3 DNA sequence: TGTGCCAGCAGCAGCACCAGGTTGGACACCGGGGAGCTGTTTTTT.

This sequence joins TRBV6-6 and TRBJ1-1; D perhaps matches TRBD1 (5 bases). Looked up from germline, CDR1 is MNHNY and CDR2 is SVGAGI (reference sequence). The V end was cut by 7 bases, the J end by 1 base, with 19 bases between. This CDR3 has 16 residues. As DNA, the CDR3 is TGTGCCAGCACCGATGGAGGGGCCCTGACGAACACTGAAGCTTTCTTT. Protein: CASTDGGALTNTEAFF.

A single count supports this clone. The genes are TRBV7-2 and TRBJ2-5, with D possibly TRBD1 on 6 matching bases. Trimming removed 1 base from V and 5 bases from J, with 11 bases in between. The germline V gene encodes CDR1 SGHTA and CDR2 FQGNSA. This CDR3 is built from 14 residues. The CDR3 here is CASSLGGGQETQYF. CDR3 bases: TGTGCCAGCAGCTTAGGAGGAGGACAGGAGACCCAGTACTTC.

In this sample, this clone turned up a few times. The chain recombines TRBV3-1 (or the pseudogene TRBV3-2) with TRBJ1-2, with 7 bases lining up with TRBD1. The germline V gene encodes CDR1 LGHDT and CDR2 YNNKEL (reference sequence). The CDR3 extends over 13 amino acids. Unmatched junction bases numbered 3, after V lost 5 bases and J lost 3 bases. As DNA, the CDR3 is TGTGCCAGCAGCTTACAGGGGTACTATGGCTACACCTTC. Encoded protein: CASSLQGYYGYTF.

The CDR3 DNA reads TGTGCCAGTAGTTTAAACAGGATGCATACGCAGTATTTT. Translated, it gives CASSLNRMHTQYF. The chain recombines TRBV19 with TRBJ2-3; the D gene is possibly TRBD1 (5 bases). Trimming removed 5 bases at V and 7 bases at J, with 13 bases between. The CDR3 consists of 13 residues. Germline CDR1 LNHDA, CDR2 SQIVND (reference sequence).

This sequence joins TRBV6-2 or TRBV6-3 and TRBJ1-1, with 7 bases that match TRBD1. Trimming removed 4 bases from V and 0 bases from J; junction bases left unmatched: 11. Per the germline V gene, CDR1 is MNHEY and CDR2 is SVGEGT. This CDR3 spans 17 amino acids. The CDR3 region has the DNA TGTGCCAGCAGTTTTTTAGCCGGGACAGACATGAACACTGAAGCTTTCTTT. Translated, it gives CASSFLAGTDMNTEAFF.

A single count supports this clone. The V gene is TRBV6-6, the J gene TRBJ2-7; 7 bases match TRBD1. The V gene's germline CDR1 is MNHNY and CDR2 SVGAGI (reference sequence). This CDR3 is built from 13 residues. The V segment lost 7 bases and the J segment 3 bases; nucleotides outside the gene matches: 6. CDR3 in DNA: TGTGCCAGCACAAGGACAGGACACTACGAGCAGTACTTC. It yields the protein CASTRTGHYEQYF.

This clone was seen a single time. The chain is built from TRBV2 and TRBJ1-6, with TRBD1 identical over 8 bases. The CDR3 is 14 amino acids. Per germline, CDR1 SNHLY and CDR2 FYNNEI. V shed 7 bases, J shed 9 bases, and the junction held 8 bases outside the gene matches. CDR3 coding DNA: TGTGCCAGCATCCAACAGGGGGTGGTTTCACCCCTCCACTTT. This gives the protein CASIQQGVVSPLHF.